This T cell receptor (beta chain) came from a study of vaccination effects on CD4 cells after COVID-19 (dated by TCRdb to between 2021 and 2023). Background for the entire study: Post-vaccine samples across the study were collected a median of 72 days after the second dose, with a range of 14 to 241. In both COVID-19 convalescent patients and infection-naive vaccine recipients, the study compared SARS-CoV-2 spike-specific CD4+ TCR repertoires from before mRNA vaccination with those from after it. A total of around eleven COVID-19 convalescent patients and a handful of SARS-CoV-2-naive healthy vaccine recipients were included in the full study. In the study, cultures from other donors were sequenced using the Oncomine TCR Beta short-read assay on an Illumina iSeq 100.

The library was built by means of the immunoSEQ multiplex PCR assay. TCR beta CDR3 sequencing was performed on DNA from the cultured, isolated CD4+ T cells. In the paper's pipeline: The analysis removed non-productive TCR sequences, trimmed reads to the CDR3 region, and retained only CDR3s that were 7 or more amino acids long. The MANAFEST web app was used to pick out antigen-specific clonotypes by comparing their expansion in peptide wells with that in reference cultures. To be called positive, a clone needed expansion at FDR<0.05 compared with the reference and with all other wells, an odds ratio greater than 5, and a frequency greater than 0.1% in two replicate wells. Clonotypes significantly expanded in SARS-CoV-2 spike wells and in at least one common cold coronavirus spike condition were defined as cross-reactive. CDR3 similarity was assessed by Levenshtein distance using the stringdist R package, and unrooted trees were constructed with ape in R 3.6.1. TCRdb re-hosts the immuneACCESS table, in-frame sequences only. Its copies lack some clones; in the studies checked, an unresolved V gene accounts for under half of them, and the cause for the rest is not known. Clone size and V and J calls were adopted from that table, with D and trimming inferred from the DNA. This sample lists 22,000 or so clones; more than 70% were detected once. Clones ranked in the top ten supply less than 9.5% of the sample.

To identify antigen-specific CD4+ T cell clonotypes by their expansion, the ViraFEST assay first stimulated PBMC with viral peptide pools and then applied TCR sequencing. After roughly 11 days of culture, CD4+ T cells were isolated with the EasySep CD4+ T cell isolation kit. Each participant received two doses of an mRNA SARS-CoV-2 vaccine, either BNT162b2 or mRNA-1273. None of the healthy vaccine recipients had a prior SARS-CoV-2 infection, which was confirmed by nucleocapsid antibody tests that came back negative both before and after vaccination. Each well held roughly 2.2 million PBMC cultured in IMDM containing approximately 5% human AB serum, 8.5 to 10 IU/ml IL-2 and gentamicin, along with roughly 10 ug/ml peptides. Half of the culture medium was replaced with fresh IL-2-containing medium on days 3 and 7. Unless noted otherwise, every peptide stimulation condition was cultured in triplicate wells. PBMC were separated from whole blood using Ficoll-Paque Plus gradient centrifugation and were then either cryopreserved at -140C or used fresh. The overlapping peptide pools covered the spike proteins of SARS-CoV-2 and of the common cold coronaviruses HCoV-NL63, HCoV-OC43 and HCoV-229E. The QIAamp micro DNA kit was used to extract genomic DNA from the cultured CD4+ T cells.

This clone was counted once. The antigen it binds to is not known. No per-base quality is available; no much larger clone lies one base away. Including cysteine and phenylalanine, the CDR3 has 13 amino acids. Just CDR3 DNA is preserved here, 39 bases in frame from base 1. The germline V gene (reference sequence) sets CDR1 to LNHDA and CDR2 to SQIVND. V is pared back by 4 bases and J by 2 bases, with 8 bases lying between the germline termini. Results and caveats for the whole study, not just this receptor: Both infection-induced and vaccine-induced clones contracted markedly at late post-vaccination timepoints, which is consistent with waning T cell responses. Among healthy vaccine recipients, nearly all vaccine-induced clones were SARS-CoV-2 mono-reactive, and only 1 of 255 was cross-reactive with common cold coronaviruses. The study was limited by a small number of convalescent patients, and early post-infection timepoints were lacking.

The source material was CD4+ T cells from PBMCs cultured with HCoV-229E spike peptides, sampled after COVID-19 vaccination. This sample's cell subset or site label indicates: HCoV-229E spike overlapping peptide pool stimulation. The TCR originated in a human donor who received a COVID-19 vaccine. Recombination joined TRBV19 with TRBJ1-1; confidence is insufficient to name the D gene. In nucleotides, the sequence is TGTGCCAGTAGTACTTTCCTTAACACTGAAGCTTTCTTT. Its amino acids are CASSTFLNTEAFF.